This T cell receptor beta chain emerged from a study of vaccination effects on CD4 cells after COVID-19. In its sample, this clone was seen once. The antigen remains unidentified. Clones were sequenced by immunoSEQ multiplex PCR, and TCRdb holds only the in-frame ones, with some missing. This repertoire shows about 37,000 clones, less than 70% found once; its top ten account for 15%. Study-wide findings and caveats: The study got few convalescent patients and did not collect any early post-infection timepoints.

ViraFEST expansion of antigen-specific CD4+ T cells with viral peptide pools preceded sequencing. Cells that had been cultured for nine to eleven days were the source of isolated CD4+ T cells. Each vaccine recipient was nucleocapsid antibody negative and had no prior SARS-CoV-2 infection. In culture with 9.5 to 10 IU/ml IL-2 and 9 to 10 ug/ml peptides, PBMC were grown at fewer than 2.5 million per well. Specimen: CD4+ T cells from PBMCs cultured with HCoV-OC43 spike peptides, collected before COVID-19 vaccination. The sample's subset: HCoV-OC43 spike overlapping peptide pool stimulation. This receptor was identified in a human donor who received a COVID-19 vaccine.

The CDR3 DNA is TGTGCCACCAACGACAGGGGGCTTAGTGGCTACACCTTC. It translates to CATNDRGLSGYTF. The V and J genes are TRBV19 and TRBJ1-2; 10 nucleotides agree with TRBD1. V was pared by 10 bases and J by 7 bases, with 9 bases of the junction left unmatched. The CDR3 has 13 amino acids. From germline, CDR1 is LNHDA and CDR2 SQIVND (reference sequence).